Listed below are T cell receptor beta chains from one sample, sequenced in a study of T-cell reconstitution after alpha-beta-depleted transplantation in children. TCRdb recomputed calls from the PCR reads with MiXCR, one row per CDR3 protein. The sample has 200,000 to 250,000 distinct CDR3 sequences; 20% to 30% are singletons. The material sequenced was PBMCs, mostly from graft donor cells, taken 360 days after TCRalphabeta/CD19-depleted stem cell transplant. The receptors derive from a female patient between 2 and 10 years old who had a stem cell transplant for congenital amegakaryocytic thrombocytopenia, so the T cells may come from the graft donor. CDR3s include the opening cysteine and the closing phenylalanine or tryptophan. The D gene is left open where the match is weak. Rows give clone size only sometimes, using once, few, many, or a class for an expanded clone.

CDR3	DNA	D	size	V	J
CASSLSVYNEQFF	TGTGCCAGCAGTTTAAGTGTTTACAATGAGCAGTTCTTC	-	-	TRBV12-3/TRBV12-4	TRBJ2-1
CASSQDSWREFPFF	TGCGCCAGCAGCCAAGACTCGTGGCGGGAGTTTCCGTTCTTC	TRBD2	few	TRBV4-3	TRBJ2-1
CASSGLGIRETQYF	TGTGCCAGCAGCGGCTTAGGGATCAGAGAGACCCAGTACTTC	-	-	TRBV9	TRBJ2-5
CSGRVPPEQYF	TGCAGTGGTAGAGTCCCCCCCGAGCAGTACTTC	-	-	TRBV20-1	TRBJ2-7
CASSLGLADSTGELFF	TGTGCCAGCAGCCTGGGACTAGCGGACTCCACCGGGGAGCTGTTTTTT	TRBD2	few	TRBV5-5	TRBJ2-2
CASSYRTGFRETQYF	TGTGCCAGCAGTTACCGCACGGGGTTTCGAGAGACCCAGTACTTC	-	-	TRBV6-5	TRBJ2-5
CASSHLEYTDTQYF	TGTGCCAGCAGTCACCTCGAGTACACAGATACGCAGTATTTT	-	-	TRBV28	TRBJ2-3
CASSFGTGFGGYTF	TGCGCCAGCAGCTTTGGGACGGGGTTCGGTGGCTACACCTTC	-	many	TRBV5-1	TRBJ1-2
CAISRDREMNTEAFF	TGTGCCATCAGTAGGGACAGGGAAATGAACACTGAAGCTTTCTTT	TRBD1	-	TRBV10-3	TRBJ1-1
CASSLTGQVNSPLHF	TGTGCCAGCAGCTTGACCGGACAGGTTAATTCACCCCTCCACTTT	TRBD1	few	TRBV7-9	TRBJ1-6
CASSFWAVAGNNEQFF	TGTGCCAGCAGCTTCTGGGCCGTAGCGGGGAACAATGAGCAGTTCTTC	TRBD2	-	TRBV7-2	TRBJ2-1
CASSPGGGSYNEQFF	TGTGCCAGCAGTCCAGGGGGGGGCTCCTACAATGAGCAGTTCTTC	-	-	TRBV6-2/TRBV6-3	TRBJ2-1
CASSLGPGSEAFF	TGTGCCAGCAGCTTAGGCCCGGGCAGTGAAGCTTTCTTT	-	few	TRBV7-2	TRBJ1-1
CASSQDSYNEQFF	TGCGCCAGCAGCCAGGACTCCTACAATGAGCAGTTCTTC	-	many	TRBV5-1	TRBJ2-1
CASSPPGPKADTQYF	TGTGCCAGCAGTCCACCGGGACCCAAGGCAGATACGCAGTATTTT	-	few	TRBV12-3/TRBV12-4	TRBJ2-3
CASSLDTGGQTDTQYF	TGTGCCAGCAGTTTAGACACAGGGGGCCAGACAGATACGCAGTATTTT	TRBD1	-	TRBV28	TRBJ2-3
CASSYSHTPQGGQYF	TGTGCCAGCAGTTACTCGCACACCCCACAGGGAGGGCAGTACTTC	-	few	TRBV6-5	TRBJ2-7
CASTNSRVNEQYF	TGTGCCAGCACCAATTCGAGGGTCAACGAGCAGTACTTC	-	-	TRBV27	TRBJ2-7
CASSPTGGYNSPLHF	TGTGCCAGCAGCCCGACAGGGGGCTATAATTCACCCCTCCACTTT	TRBD1	-	TRBV5-5	TRBJ1-6
CASSPRGTNTGELFF	TGCGCCAGCAGCCCGCGGGGGACGAACACCGGGGAGCTGTTTTTT	TRBD2	-	TRBV4-1	TRBJ2-2
CSASPGSRPTDTQYF	TGCAGTGCTAGCCCCGGATCGCGCCCCACAGATACGCAGTATTTT	-	-	TRBV20-1	TRBJ2-3
CSARAGRNTEAFF	TGCAGTGCTAGGGCAGGAAGGAACACTGAAGCTTTCTTT	-	few	TRBV20-1	TRBJ1-1
CASSQEAGFVPYGYTF	TGCGCCAGCAGCCAAGAGGCAGGGTTTGTTCCCTATGGCTACACCTTC	-	-	TRBV4-1	TRBJ1-2
CASSTWTDFFYGYTF	TGTGCCAGTAGTACATGGACGGATTTCTTTTATGGCTACACCTTC	-	many	TRBV19	TRBJ1-2
CASLSRDAQPQHF	TGTGCCAGCTTGAGCAGGGATGCCCAGCCCCAGCATTTT	-	-	TRBV6-5	TRBJ1-5
CASSHENSDTGELFF	TGTGCCAGCAGCCATGAGAATAGCGACACCGGGGAGCTGTTTTTT	-	-	TRBV4-2	TRBJ2-2
CAISDLGISNYGYTF	TGTGCCATCAGTGATCTGGGGATTTCAAACTATGGCTACACCTTC	-	-	TRBV10-3	TRBJ1-2
CSVRAGVGTGELFF	TGCAGCGTCAGAGCGGGAGTAGGGACCGGGGAGCTGTTTTTT	TRBD2	-	TRBV29-1	TRBJ2-2
CSSHLWDRARLDGYTF	TGCAGCTCGCACCTTTGGGACAGGGCCCGTCTGGATGGCTACACCTTC	TRBD1	-	TRBV29-1	TRBJ1-2
CSASVGTSRETQYF	TGCAGTGCTAGCGTCGGGACTAGCAGGGAGACCCAGTACTTC	TRBD2	once	TRBV20-1	TRBJ2-5
CASSPIPGIVSNYEQYF	TGTGCCAGCAGCCCCATTCCAGGCATAGTATCTAACTACGAGCAGTACTTC	-	few	TRBV7-2	TRBJ2-7
CSAPEIHQNIQYF	TGCAGTGCCCCCGAGATACACCAAAACATTCAGTACTTC	-	-	TRBV20-1	TRBJ2-4
CASSQDREGGTQYF	TGTGCCAGCAGCCAAGATAGGGAGGGAGGTACGCAGTATTTT	TRBD2	-	TRBV4-2	TRBJ2-3
CASSFKSGELFF	TGTGCCAGCAGCTTCAAGAGCGGGGAGCTGTTTTTT	-	few	TRBV7-2	TRBJ2-2
CASSPGRASPLHF	TGTGCCAGCTCACCGGGGAGGGCGTCACCCCTCCACTTT	-	-	TRBV18	TRBJ1-6
CASSKSGTPKGNEQFF	TGTGCCAGCAGTAAGTCCGGGACCCCTAAGGGCAATGAGCAGTTCTTC	-	-	TRBV6-1	TRBJ2-1
CATSKQGSTEAFF	TGTGCCACCAGCAAACAGGGCAGCACTGAAGCTTTCTTT	-	few	TRBV15	TRBJ1-1
CASSQMQNHEQYF	TGTGCCAGCAGCCAGATGCAGAACCACGAGCAGTACTTC	-	few	TRBV5-4	TRBJ2-7
CSARGGSAYNEQFF	TGCAGTGCTAGAGGGGGATCCGCCTACAATGAGCAGTTCTTC	-	-	TRBV20-1	TRBJ2-1
CSVRKDRVSSGYTF	TGCAGCGTTAGAAAAGACAGGGTTTCGTCTGGCTACACCTTC	TRBD1	many	TRBV29-1	TRBJ1-2
CASSQAGSNTEAFF	TGCGCCAGCAGCCAAGCTGGGTCGAACACTGAAGCTTTCTTT	-	few	TRBV4-3	TRBJ1-1
CAWSPWHRYGDTQYF	TGTGCCTGGAGTCCCTGGCACCGATATGGAGATACGCAGTATTTT	-	few	TRBV30	TRBJ2-3
CSVEASRDRVFLANEQFF	TGCAGCGTTGAGGCGTCCCGGGACAGGGTTTTTTTAGCGAATGAGCAGTTCTTC	TRBD1	few	TRBV29-1	TRBJ2-1
CSARVWGREYEQYF	TGCAGTGCTAGAGTTTGGGGGCGCGAGTACGAGCAGTACTTC	-	many	TRBV20-1	TRBJ2-7
CASSRAGPYNEQFF	TGCGCCAGCAGCCGGGCGGGGCCTTACAATGAGCAGTTCTTC	-	-	TRBV4-3	TRBJ2-1
CASSLVSGTAIYNEQFF	TGTGCCAGCAGCTTAGTCTCCGGGACAGCGATCTACAATGAGCAGTTCTTC	TRBD1	-	TRBV7-2	TRBJ2-1
CASSLSGIGTYEQYF	TGTGCCAGCAGTTTATCAGGTATCGGAACCTACGAGCAGTACTTC	-	few	TRBV27	TRBJ2-7
CASSTPLSGRHYGYTF	TGTGCCAGCAGCACCCCCTTGTCAGGACGGCACTATGGCTACACCTTC	-	-	TRBV6-1	TRBJ1-2
CANSSPGPDFGGTEAFF	TGTGCCAACAGTTCACCGGGGCCCGACTTTGGGGGCACTGAAGCTTTCTTT	-	-	TRBV28	TRBJ1-1
CASIPAGGTDTQYF	TGTGCCAGCATTCCAGCCGGCGGCACAGATACGCAGTATTTT	-	-	TRBV6-1	TRBJ2-3
CASSLAGGPNEKLFF	TGTGCCAGCAGCTTAGCAGGGGGCCCCAATGAAAAACTGTTTTTT	TRBD1	-	TRBV7-9	TRBJ1-4
CASSQVLDQPQHF	TGCGCCAGCAGCCAAGTATTGGATCAGCCCCAGCATTTT	-	-	TRBV4-3	TRBJ1-5
CASASGTGIYEQYF	TGTGCCAGCGCCAGCGGGACAGGGATATACGAGCAGTACTTC	TRBD1	-	TRBV7-1	TRBJ2-7
CASSLYLTGLSGEQYF	TGTGCCAGCAGCTTATACCTAACAGGGTTGAGCGGCGAGCAGTACTTC	-	-	TRBV11-1	TRBJ2-7
CATSRLAFSYEQYF	TGTGCCACCAGCAGACTAGCGTTTTCCTACGAGCAGTACTTC	-	-	TRBV15	TRBJ2-7
CASSPKPGLVVETQYF	TGTGCCAGCAGCCCGAAACCGGGACTAGTAGTAGAGACCCAGTACTTC	TRBD2	few	TRBV4-2	TRBJ2-5
CASSPGGAKNIQYF	TGTGCCAGCAGCCCGGGCGGAGCCAAAAACATTCAGTACTTC	-	many	TRBV4-2	TRBJ2-4
CATSTGGLRETQYF	TGTGCCACCTCCACCGGAGGGCTGCGAGAGACCCAGTACTTC	-	-	TRBV15	TRBJ2-5
CASSLAGAAYTDTQYF	TGTGCCAGCAGCTTAGCAGGAGCGGCCTACACAGATACGCAGTATTTT	-	-	TRBV7-9	TRBJ2-3